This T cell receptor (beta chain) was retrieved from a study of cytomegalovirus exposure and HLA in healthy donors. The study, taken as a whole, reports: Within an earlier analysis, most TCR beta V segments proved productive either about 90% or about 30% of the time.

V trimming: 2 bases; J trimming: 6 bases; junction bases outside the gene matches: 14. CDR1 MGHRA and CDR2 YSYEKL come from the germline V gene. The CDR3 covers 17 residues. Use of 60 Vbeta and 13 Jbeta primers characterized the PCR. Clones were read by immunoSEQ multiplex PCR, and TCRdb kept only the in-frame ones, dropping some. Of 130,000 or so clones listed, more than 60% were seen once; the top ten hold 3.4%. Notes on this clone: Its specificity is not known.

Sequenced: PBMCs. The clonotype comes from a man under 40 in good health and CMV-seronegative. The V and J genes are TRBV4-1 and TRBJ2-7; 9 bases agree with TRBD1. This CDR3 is CASSQNMDRGCVGEQYF. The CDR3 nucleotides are TGCGCCAGCAGCCAAAATATGGACAGGGGCTGTGTTGGCGAGCAGTACTTC.